This T cell receptor (beta chain) was sequenced during a study of blood T cells in healthy people across ages. Primed by a sample-barcoded 5' primer and a J-beta primer mix, a second PCR proceeded for roughly 6 to 12 cycles. One entry per CDR3 protein results from TCRdb running MiXCR on the 5' RACE reads. The sample records more than 1,000,000 distinct CDR3 sequences, around 25% being singletons. The CDR3 contains 17 residues. V lost 0 bases, J lost 3 bases, and 18 bases lay in between. Germline CDR1 is LGHNA and CDR2 is YSLEER. The same sample was also used in a study of T cells of mothers and their children.

The V and J genes are TRBV4-3 and TRBJ2-7; D is uncertain. The sequencing input was blood. The TCR was taken from a girl aged 2-9 years in good health. The CDR3 here is CASSQDWEFTTVYEQYF. The CDR3 DNA follows: TGCGCCAGCAGCCAAGATTGGGAATTCACAACCGTCTACGAGCAGTACTTC.